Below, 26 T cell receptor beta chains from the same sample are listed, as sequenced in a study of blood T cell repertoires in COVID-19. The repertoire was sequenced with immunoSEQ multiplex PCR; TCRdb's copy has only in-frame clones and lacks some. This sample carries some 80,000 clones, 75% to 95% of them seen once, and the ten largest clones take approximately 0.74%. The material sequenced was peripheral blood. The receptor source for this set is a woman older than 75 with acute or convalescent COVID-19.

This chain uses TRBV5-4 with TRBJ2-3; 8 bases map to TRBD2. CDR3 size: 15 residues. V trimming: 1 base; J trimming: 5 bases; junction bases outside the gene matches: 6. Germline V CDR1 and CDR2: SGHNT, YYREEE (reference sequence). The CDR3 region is CASSLLREGGDTQYF. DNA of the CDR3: TGTGCCAGCAGCTTGTTACGGGAGGGTGGAGATACGCAGTATTTT.

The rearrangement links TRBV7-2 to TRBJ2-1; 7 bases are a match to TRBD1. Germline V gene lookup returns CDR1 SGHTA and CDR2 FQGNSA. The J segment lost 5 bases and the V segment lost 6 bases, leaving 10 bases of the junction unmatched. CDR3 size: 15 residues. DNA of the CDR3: TGTGCCAGCAGACTTAACAGGGGTAGGAACAATGAGCAGTTCTTC. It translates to CASRLNRGRNNEQFF.

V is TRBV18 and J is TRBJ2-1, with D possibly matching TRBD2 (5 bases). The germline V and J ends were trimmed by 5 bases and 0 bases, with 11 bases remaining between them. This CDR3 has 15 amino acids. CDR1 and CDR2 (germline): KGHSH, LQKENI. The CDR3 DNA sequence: TGTGCCAGCTCATCGGCGGCGGGCTCCTACAATGAGCAGTTCTTC. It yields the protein CASSSAAGSYNEQFF.

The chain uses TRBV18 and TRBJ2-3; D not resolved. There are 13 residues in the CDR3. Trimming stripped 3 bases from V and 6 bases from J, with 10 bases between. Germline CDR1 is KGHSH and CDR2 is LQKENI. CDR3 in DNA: TGTGCCAGCTCACCCGCGCTTGTTGATACGCAGTATTTT. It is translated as CASSPALVDTQYF.

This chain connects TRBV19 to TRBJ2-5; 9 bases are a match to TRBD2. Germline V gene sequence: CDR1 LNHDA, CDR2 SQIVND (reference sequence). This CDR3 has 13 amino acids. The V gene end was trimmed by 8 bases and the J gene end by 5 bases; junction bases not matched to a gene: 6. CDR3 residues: CASSGTSWETQYF. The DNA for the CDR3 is TGTGCCAGTTCCGGGACTAGCTGGGAGACCCAGTACTTC.

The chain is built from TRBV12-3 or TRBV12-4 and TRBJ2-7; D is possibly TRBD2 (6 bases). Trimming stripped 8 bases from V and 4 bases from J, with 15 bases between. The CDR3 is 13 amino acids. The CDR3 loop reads CASSRGSSYEQYF. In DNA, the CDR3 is TGTGCCAGCTCGCGGGGATCGTCTTACGAGCAGTACTTC.

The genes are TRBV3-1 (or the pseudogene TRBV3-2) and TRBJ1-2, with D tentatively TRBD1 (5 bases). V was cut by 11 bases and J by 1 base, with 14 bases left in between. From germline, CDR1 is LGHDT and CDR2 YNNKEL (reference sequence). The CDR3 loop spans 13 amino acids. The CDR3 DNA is TGTGCCGCGGGGCTTGGCGGTAACTATGGCTACACCTTC. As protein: CAAGLGGNYGYTF.

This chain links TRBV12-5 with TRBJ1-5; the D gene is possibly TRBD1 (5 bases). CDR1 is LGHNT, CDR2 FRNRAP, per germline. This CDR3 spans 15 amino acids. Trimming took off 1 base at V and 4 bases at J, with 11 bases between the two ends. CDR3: CASGLDQGGNQPQHF. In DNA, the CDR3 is TGTGCTAGTGGTTTGGACCAGGGAGGTAATCAGCCCCAGCATTTT.

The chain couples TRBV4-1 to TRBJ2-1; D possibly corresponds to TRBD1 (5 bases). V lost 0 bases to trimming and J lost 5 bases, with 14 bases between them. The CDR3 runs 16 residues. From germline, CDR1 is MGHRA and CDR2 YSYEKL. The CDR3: CASSQEGHDRNNEQFF. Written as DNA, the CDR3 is TGCGCCAGCAGCCAAGAGGGGCACGATCGAAACAATGAGCAGTTCTTC.

CDR3 sequence reads: CASSKTGGRAITGELFF. The CDR3 DNA reads as TGTGCCAGCAGTAAAACTGGCGGGAGGGCCATAACCGGGGAGCTGTTTTTT. The rearrangement uses TRBV25-1 and TRBJ2-2, with 9 bases lining up with TRBD2. Germline assignment: CDR1 MGHDK and CDR2 SYGVNS. The CDR3 is 17 amino acids. The J segment lost 5 bases and the V segment lost 5 bases, leaving 12 bases of the junction unmatched.

DNA of the CDR3: TGTGCCAGCAGCCAAGATCGACGGGTACCCTCACCCCTCCACTTT. It codes for CASSQDRRVPSPLHF. This chain links TRBV3-1 (or the pseudogene TRBV3-2) with TRBJ1-6; D unresolved. Germline CDR1 reads LGHDT; CDR2 reads YNNKEL (reference sequence). Between the trimmed V and J ends, which lost 0 bases and 10 bases, there was a span of 13 bases. The CDR3 extends over 15 amino acids.

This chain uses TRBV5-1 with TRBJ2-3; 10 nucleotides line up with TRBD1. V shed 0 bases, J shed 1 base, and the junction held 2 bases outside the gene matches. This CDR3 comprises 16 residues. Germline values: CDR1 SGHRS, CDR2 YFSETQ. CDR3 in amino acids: CASSLEGTGGTDTQYF. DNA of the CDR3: TGCGCCAGCAGCTTGGAGGGGACAGGGGGCACAGATACGCAGTATTTT.

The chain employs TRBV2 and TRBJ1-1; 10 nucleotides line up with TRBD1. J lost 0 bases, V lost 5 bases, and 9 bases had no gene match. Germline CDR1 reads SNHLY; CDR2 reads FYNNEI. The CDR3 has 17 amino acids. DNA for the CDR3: TGTGCCAGCAGTACCCGGGACAGGGGACCAATGAACACTGAAGCTTTCTTT. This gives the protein CASSTRDRGPMNTEAFF.

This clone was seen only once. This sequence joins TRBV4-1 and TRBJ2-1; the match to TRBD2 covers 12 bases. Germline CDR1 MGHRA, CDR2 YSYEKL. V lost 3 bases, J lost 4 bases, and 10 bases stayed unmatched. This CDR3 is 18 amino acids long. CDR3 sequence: CASSHPSGRGGGYNEQFF. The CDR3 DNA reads TGCGCCAGCAGCCACCCTAGCGGGAGGGGAGGGGGTTACAATGAGCAGTTCTTC.

This CDR3 reads CASSPLPTNYGYTF. CDR3 nucleotides: TGTGCCAGCAGCCCTCTACCCACTAACTATGGCTACACCTTC. The chain carries TRBV7-9 and TRBJ1-2; no firm D call. V lost 5 bases to trimming and J lost 0 bases, with 10 bases between them. Germline CDR1 and CDR2: SEHNR and FQNEAQ (reference sequence). The CDR3 sequence is 14 residues long.

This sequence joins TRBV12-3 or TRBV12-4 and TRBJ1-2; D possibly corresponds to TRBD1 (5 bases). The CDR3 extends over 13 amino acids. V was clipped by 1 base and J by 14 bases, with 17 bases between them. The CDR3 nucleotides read TGTGCCAGCAGTTTAGGTTTAGAGACAGCGGGGACCTTC. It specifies CASSLGLETAGTF.

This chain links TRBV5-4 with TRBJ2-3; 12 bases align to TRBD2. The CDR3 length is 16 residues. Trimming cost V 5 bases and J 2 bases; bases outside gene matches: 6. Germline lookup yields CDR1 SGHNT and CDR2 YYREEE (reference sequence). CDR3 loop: CASSQTSGGHTDTQYF. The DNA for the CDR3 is TGTGCCAGCAGTCAGACTAGCGGGGGACACACAGATACGCAGTATTTT.

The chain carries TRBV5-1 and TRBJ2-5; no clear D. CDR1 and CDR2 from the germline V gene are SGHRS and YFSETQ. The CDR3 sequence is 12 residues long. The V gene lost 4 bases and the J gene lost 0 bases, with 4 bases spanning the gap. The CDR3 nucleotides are TGCGCCAGCAGCCACTACCAAGAGACCCAGTACTTC. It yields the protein CASSHYQETQYF.

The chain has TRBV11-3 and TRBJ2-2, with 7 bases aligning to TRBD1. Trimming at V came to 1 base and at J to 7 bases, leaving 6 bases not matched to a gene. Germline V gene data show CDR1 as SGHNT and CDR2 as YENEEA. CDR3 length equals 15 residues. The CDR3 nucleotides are TGTGCCAGCAGCTTAGGGGGGACAGATTTCGGGGAGCTGTTTTTT. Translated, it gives CASSLGGTDFGELFF.

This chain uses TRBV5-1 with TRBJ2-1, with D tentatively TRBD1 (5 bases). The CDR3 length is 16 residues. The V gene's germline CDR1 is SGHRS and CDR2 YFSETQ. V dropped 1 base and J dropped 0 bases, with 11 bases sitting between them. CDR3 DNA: TGCGCCAGCAGCTTGACAGGTTCGAACTCCTACAATGAGCAGTTCTTC. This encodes CASSLTGSNSYNEQFF.

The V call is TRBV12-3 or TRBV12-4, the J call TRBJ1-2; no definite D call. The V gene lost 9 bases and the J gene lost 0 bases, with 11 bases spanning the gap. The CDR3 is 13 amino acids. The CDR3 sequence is CASLTVTNYGYTF. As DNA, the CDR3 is TGTGCCAGTCTCACAGTTACTAACTATGGCTACACCTTC.

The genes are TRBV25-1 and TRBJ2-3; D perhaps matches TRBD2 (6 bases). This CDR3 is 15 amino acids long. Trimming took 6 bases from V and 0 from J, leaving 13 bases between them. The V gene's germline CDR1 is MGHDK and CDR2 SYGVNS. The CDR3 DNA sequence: TGTGCCAGCAGGGCGGCGGGATCTAGCACAGATACGCAGTATTTT. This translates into CASRAAGSSTDTQYF.

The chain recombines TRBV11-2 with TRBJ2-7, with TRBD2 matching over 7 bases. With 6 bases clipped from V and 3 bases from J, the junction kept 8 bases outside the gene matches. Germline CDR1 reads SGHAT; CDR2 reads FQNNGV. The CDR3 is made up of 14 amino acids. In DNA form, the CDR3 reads TGTGCCAGCAGGAGCGGGAAAGGAAACTACGAGCAGTACTTC. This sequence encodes CASRSGKGNYEQYF.

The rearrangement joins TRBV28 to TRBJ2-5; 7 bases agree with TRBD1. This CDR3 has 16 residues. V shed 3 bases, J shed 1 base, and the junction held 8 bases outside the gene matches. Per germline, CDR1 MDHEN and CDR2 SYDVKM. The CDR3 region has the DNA TGTGCCAGCAGTTTCCCCGGACAGGTTCGCCAAGAGACCCAGTACTTC. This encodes CASSFPGQVRQETQYF.

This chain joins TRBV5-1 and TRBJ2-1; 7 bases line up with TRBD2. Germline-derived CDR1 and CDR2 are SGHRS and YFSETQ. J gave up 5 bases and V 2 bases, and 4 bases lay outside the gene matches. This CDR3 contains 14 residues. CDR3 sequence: CASSFASGNNEQFF. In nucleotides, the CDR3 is TGCGCCAGCAGCTTCGCTAGCGGAAACAATGAGCAGTTCTTC.

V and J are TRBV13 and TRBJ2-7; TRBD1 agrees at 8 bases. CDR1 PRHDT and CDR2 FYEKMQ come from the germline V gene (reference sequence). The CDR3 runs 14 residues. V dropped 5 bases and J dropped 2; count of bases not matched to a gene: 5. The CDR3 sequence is CASSARDRTYEQYF. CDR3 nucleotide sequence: TGTGCCAGCAGCGCCCGGGACAGGACCTACGAGCAGTACTTC.